This T cell receptor beta chain was found in a study of Ad26.COV2.S vaccination and SARS-CoV-2 variants. Study context: The donor belonged to the COV1001 Ad26.COV2.S trial arm. Whole-study findings and limits: Spike-specific CD8+ and CD4+ T cell responses reportedly showed substantial breadth after vaccination.

The treatment denotes: 15 to 20 received Ad26.COV2.S at low or high dose, single or two shots; 5 received placebo; per-sample allocation not given. Collection of samples fell on day 63 after the first vaccine or placebo injection. Germline V gives CDR1 MNHEY, CDR2 SMNVEV (reference sequence). Trimming removed 4 bases at V and 2 bases at J, with 6 bases between. This CDR3 spans 12 amino acids. A word on this clone: Its antigen remains unknown.

Repertoires were generated with immunoSEQ multiplex PCR, while TCRdb's copy carries only in-frame clones and drops some. Of 300,000 to 400,000 clones listed, roughly 90% are singletons. The chain joins TRBV27 to TRBJ2-7; no definite D call. The material was peripheral blood, obtained in a trial of Ad26.COV2.S vaccine versus placebo. This clonotype was obtained from a person aged 18-65 years who received the Ad26.COV2.S COVID-19 vaccine or a placebo. The CDR3: CASSSNPYEQYF. CDR3 DNA: TGTGCCAGCAGTTCGAATCCCTACGAGCAGTACTTC.